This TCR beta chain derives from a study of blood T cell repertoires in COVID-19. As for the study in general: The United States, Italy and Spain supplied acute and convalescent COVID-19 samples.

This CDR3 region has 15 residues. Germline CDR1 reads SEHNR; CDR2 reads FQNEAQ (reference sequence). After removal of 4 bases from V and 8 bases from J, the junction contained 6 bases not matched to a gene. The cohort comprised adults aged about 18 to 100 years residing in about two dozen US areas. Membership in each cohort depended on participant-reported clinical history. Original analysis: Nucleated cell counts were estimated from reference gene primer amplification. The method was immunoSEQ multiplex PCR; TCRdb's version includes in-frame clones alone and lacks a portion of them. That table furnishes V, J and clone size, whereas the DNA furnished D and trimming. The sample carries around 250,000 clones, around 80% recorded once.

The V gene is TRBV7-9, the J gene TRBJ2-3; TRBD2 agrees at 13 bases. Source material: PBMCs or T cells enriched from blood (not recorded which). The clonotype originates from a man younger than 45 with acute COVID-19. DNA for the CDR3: TGTGCCAGCAGCTCTGGACTAGCGGGAGTAGGTACGCAGTATTTT. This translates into CASSSGLAGVGTQYF.